The next 31 T cell receptor beta chains were all read from a single sample in a study of blood T cell repertoires in COVID-19. Method: immunoSEQ multiplex PCR; TCRdb's copy keeps in-frame clones and lacks some. The sample has approximately 99,000 clones, 55% to 75% seen once. The specimen was peripheral blood. These receptors were collected from a woman in her thirties or forties with acute or convalescent COVID-19.

This clone has more than one count but fewer than ten. The chain recombines TRBV6-5 with TRBJ1-1; 7 bases are a match to TRBD1. Unmatched junction bases numbered 2, after V lost 6 bases and J lost 4 bases. Germline CDR1 and CDR2: MNHEY and SVGAGI. This CDR3 has 12 amino acids. CDR3 sequence: CASSDRVTEAFF. CDR3 nucleotides: TGTGCCAGCAGCGACAGGGTCACTGAAGCTTTCTTT.

The genes are TRBV7-3 and TRBJ2-7, with 9 bases fitting TRBD1. V lost 6 bases, J lost 0 bases, and 9 bases stayed unmatched. This CDR3 has 16 residues. The germline CDR1 and CDR2 sequences are SGHTA and FQGTGA. The CDR3 nucleotides are TGTGCCAGCAGGTCTCCCGGGACAGGGAGCTCCTACGAGCAGTACTTC. It specifies CASRSPGTGSSYEQYF.

This clone turned up a few times. The CDR3 protein is CASGAGLNTGELFF. The CDR3 DNA is TGTGCCAGCGGCGCGGGATTAAACACCGGGGAGCTGTTTTTT. The chain has TRBV6-5 and TRBJ2-2, with D perhaps TRBD2 (6 bases). The CDR3 runs 14 residues. The V end was cut by 8 bases, the J end by 2 bases, with 12 bases between. Looked up from germline, CDR1 is MNHEY and CDR2 is SVGAGI.

This clone was seen more than once but under ten times. The chain is built from TRBV28 and TRBJ1-2; 9 bases fit TRBD1. CDR1 is MDHEN and CDR2 is SYDVKM in the germline V gene. The ends lost 2 bases at V and 5 bases at J; junction bases unmatched: 3. The CDR3 sequence is 14 residues long. The CDR3 bases are TGTGCCAGCAGTTTAACCGGGACAGGGTATGGCTACACCTTC. It encodes CASSLTGTGYGYTF.

The rearrangement joins TRBV3-1 (or the pseudogene TRBV3-2) to TRBJ1-4; D unclear. Germline assignment: CDR1 LGHDT and CDR2 YNNKEL (reference sequence). CDR3 length: 17 residues. The V end lost 1 base, the J end lost 2 bases, and 14 bases lay between the germline ends. CDR3 nucleotides: TGTGCCAGCAGCCAAGTCCGGGGTTCGGGGACTAATGAAAAACTGTTTTTT. It yields the protein CASSQVRGSGTNEKLFF.

The rearrangement links TRBV30 to TRBJ1-2; 10 nucleotides match TRBD1. Germline V gene lookup returns CDR1 GTSNPN and CDR2 SVGIG (reference sequence). This CDR3 is 11 amino acids long. Trimming removed 5 bases from V and 8 bases from J; junction bases left unmatched: 2. The CDR3 DNA reads as TGTGCCTGGGGGACAGGGGTCGGCTACACCTTC. It codes for CAWGTGVGYTF.

The V and J genes are TRBV19 and TRBJ1-5; the D gene is possibly TRBD1 (6 bases). The V gene's germline CDR1 is LNHDA and CDR2 SQIVND (reference sequence). The V end lost 10 bases, the J end lost 3 bases, and 19 bases lay between the germline ends. The CDR3 totals 15 residues. This CDR3 reads CATTRGMGVNQPQHF. CDR3 DNA: TGTGCCACAACGAGGGGGATGGGAGTCAATCAGCCCCAGCATTTT. The whole variable domain, filled in from reference TRBV19 and TRBJ1-5, reads DGGITQSPKYLFRKEGQNVTLSCEQNLNHDAMYWYRQDPGQGLRLIYYSQIVNDFQKGDIAEGYSVSREKKESFPLTVTSAQKNPTAFYLCATTRGMGVNQPQHFGDGTRLSIL.

The gene calls are TRBV4-3 and TRBJ2-7; 8 bases align to TRBD1. From germline, CDR1 is LGHNA and CDR2 YSLEER. The CDR3 length is 13 residues. The trim removed 3 bases at V and 6 bases at J, leaving 4 bases unmatched. The CDR3 protein is CASSHGQGGEQYF. CDR3 nucleotides: TGCGCCAGCAGCCATGGACAGGGCGGCGAGCAGTACTTC.

The chain employs TRBV5-6 and TRBJ2-6, with 9 nucleotides matching TRBD1. With V trimmed by 5 bases and J by 0 bases, 9 bases remained unmatched. Germline V gene lookup returns CDR1 SGHDT and CDR2 YYEEEE. CDR3 size: 18 residues. The DNA for the CDR3 is TGTGCCAGCAGACGTGGACAGGGGTTACTCTCTGGGGCCAACGTCCTGACTTTC. This translates into CASRRGQGLLSGANVLTF.

The chain uses TRBV7-9 and TRBJ2-7; D may be TRBD2 (6 bases). CDR1 is SEHNR and CDR2 is FQNEAQ in the germline V gene (reference sequence). The CDR3 has 13 amino acids. V lost 3 bases to trimming and J lost 4 bases, with 10 bases between them. The CDR3 here is CASSFSGTYEQYF. In nucleotides, the CDR3 is TGTGCCAGCAGCTTTTCCGGGACTTACGAGCAGTACTTC.

V and J are TRBV9 and TRBJ2-3; D is perhaps TRBD1 (5 bases). Germline CDR1 is SGDLS and CDR2 is YYNGEE. The CDR3 spans 16 residues. Trimming pared 2 bases from V and 6 bases from J, leaving 19 bases between. CDR3 nucleotides: TGTGCCAGCAGCGTTTTCACAGGAGACCCCAGGGATACGCAGTATTTT. As protein: CASSVFTGDPRDTQYF.

The chain couples TRBV11-2 to TRBJ2-3; possibly TRBD2 for D (5 bases). The CDR3 has 17 amino acids. Germline CDR1 and CDR2: SGHAT and FQNNGV. V lost 1 base, J lost 0 bases, and 14 bases lay in between. Here the CDR3 DNA reads TGTGCCAGCAGCTTAGGGGTCGCGGGTTCTAGCACAGATACGCAGTATTTT. Its protein product is CASSLGVAGSSTDTQYF.

The rearrangement joins TRBV2 to TRBJ1-1, with TRBD1 as a possible D gene (5 bases). V was pared by 6 bases and J by 4 bases, with 15 bases between. Germline loops: CDR1 SNHLY, CDR2 FYNNEI. The CDR3 extends over 14 amino acids. The CDR3, as DNA: TGTGCCAGCAGCTTCCTGTCCGGGGGCACTGAAGCTTTCTTT. Amino acid sequence: CASSFLSGGTEAFF.

The V gene is TRBV5-1, the J gene TRBJ2-5; tentative D call: TRBD2 (5 bases). Between the trimmed V and J ends, which lost 3 bases and 10 bases, there was a span of 13 bases. The germline V gene encodes CDR1 SGHRS and CDR2 YFSETQ. The CDR3 is 12 residues long. The CDR3 coding sequence is TGCGCCAGCAGCTACTTTTTAGAGGGCCAGTACTTC. Protein product: CASSYFLEGQYF.

This chain uses TRBV28 with TRBJ1-2; TRBD1 matches at 7 bases. Germline V CDR1 and CDR2: MDHEN, SYDVKM. This CDR3 is 13 amino acids long. Germline trimming cut 9 bases from V and 5 bases from J; bases unmatched to any gene: 9. CDR3 sequence (DNA): TGTGCCAGTACAGGGGCGACTATTTATGGCTACACCTTC. Translating gives CASTGATIYGYTF.

This clone was observed a single time. The rearrangement joins TRBV19 to TRBJ2-7; a weak D match, TRBD2 (6 bases). In germline, CDR1 is LNHDA, CDR2 SQIVND (reference sequence). The CDR3 is made up of 15 amino acids. V gave up 4 bases and J gave up 2 bases, with 15 bases separating them. The CDR3 here is CASSKPSAGPYEQYF. The DNA for the CDR3 is TGTGCCAGTAGTAAACCTAGCGCGGGACCCTACGAGCAGTACTTC.

The count of this clone is one. This chain joins TRBV7-2 and TRBJ2-2; 7 bases agree with TRBD2. The germline gives CDR1 SGHTA, CDR2 FQGNSA. The CDR3 contains 17 residues. Trimming removed 5 bases from V and 2 bases from J; junction bases left unmatched: 11. The CDR3 DNA follows: TGTGCCAGCAGCCGTTCAGCGGGGACTGTAAACACCGGGGAGCTGTTTTTT. Its translation: CASSRSAGTVNTGELFF.

This clone was seen once. J is TRBJ1-1 and V is TRBV6-5; the match to TRBD1 covers 8 bases. The CDR3 runs to 14 residues. CDR1 and CDR2 from the germline V gene are MNHEY and SVGAGI. J lost 11 bases, V lost 5 bases, and 13 bases had no gene match. CDR3 sequence (DNA): TGTGCCAGCAGTCCAAAACAGGGGGGGTATAAGGCTTTCTTT. Its translation: CASSPKQGGYKAFF.

J is TRBJ2-3 and V is TRBV10-3; 11 bases match TRBD1. Trimming cost V 6 bases and J 1 base; bases outside gene matches: 3. The V gene's germline CDR1 is ENHRY and CDR2 SYGVKD. The CDR3 has 15 amino acids. CDR3: CAIRDRGLGTDTQYF. The CDR3 coding sequence is TGTGCCATCAGGGACAGGGGGCTAGGCACAGATACGCAGTATTTT.

J is TRBJ2-5 and V is TRBV2, with TRBD1 as a possible D gene (6 bases). Between the trimmed V and J ends, which lost 5 bases and 2 bases, there was a span of 12 bases. The CDR3 has 14 residues. Germline V gene data show CDR1 as SNHLY and CDR2 as FYNNEI. Written as DNA, the CDR3 is TGTGCCAGCAGTTTTGATACAGGGCAAGAGACCCAGTACTTC. Translation: CASSFDTGQETQYF.

The chain recombines TRBV5-1 with TRBJ2-7; TRBD2 aligns across 7 bases. CDR3 length: 14 amino acids. The V and J ends lost 2 bases and 2 bases, in that order; junction bases with no gene match: 4. Germline loops: CDR1 SGHRS, CDR2 YFSETQ. The CDR3 DNA follows: TGCGCCAGCAGCTTAAGCGGGACTACCTACGAGCAGTACTTC. Translating it yields CASSLSGTTYEQYF. Combining the CDR3 with reference TRBV5-1 and TRBJ2-7 gives the whole variable domain KAGVTQTPRYLIKTRGQQVTLSCSPISGHRSVSWYQQTPGQGLQFLFEYFSETQRNKGNFPGRFSGRQFSNSRSEMNVSTLELGDSALYLCASSLSGTTYEQYFGPGTRLTVT.

The chain joins TRBV2 to TRBJ2-3, with 12 bases aligning to TRBD2. The V segment lost 4 bases and the J segment 2 bases; nucleotides outside the gene matches: 10. This CDR3 is built from 18 residues. Germline CDR1 SNHLY, CDR2 FYNNEI. The CDR3 DNA reads TGTGCCAGCAGTGTCCCTATACTAGCGGGGGGTCTCACAGATACGCAGTATTTT. The encoded protein is CASSVPILAGGLTDTQYF.

The V and J genes are TRBV6-5 and TRBJ1-4, with TRBD1 matching 11 bases. CDR3 length equals 15 residues. Looked up from germline, CDR1 is MNHEY and CDR2 is SVGAGI. Trimming cost V 2 bases and J 6 bases; bases outside gene matches: 2. As DNA, the CDR3 is TGTGCCAGCAGTTACCTGGGACAGGGGGATGAAAAACTGTTTTTT. Protein: CASSYLGQGDEKLFF.

The rearrangement joins TRBV5-1 to TRBJ2-1; TRBD2 agrees at 7 bases. Trimming cost V 5 bases and J 5 bases; bases outside gene matches: 7. From germline, CDR1 is SGHRS and CDR2 YFSETQ. The CDR3 is 14 residues long. CDR3 DNA: TGCGCCAGCAGTCGACTAGCAGGAGACAATGAGCAGTTCTTC. Its protein is CASSRLAGDNEQFF.

This chain uses TRBV7-8 with TRBJ2-7; 7 bases are shared with TRBD2. This CDR3 comprises 13 residues. The germline V gene encodes CDR1 SGHVS and CDR2 FQNEAQ. With 5 bases clipped from V and 3 bases from J, the junction kept 4 bases outside the gene matches. The CDR3 coding sequence is TGTGCCAGCAGCGTGGGAGGGTTCTACGAGCAGTACTTC. It specifies CASSVGGFYEQYF.

The chain couples TRBV11-3 to TRBJ2-3; possible D gene TRBD2, 6 bases. The CDR3 consists of 15 residues. From germline, CDR1 is SGHNT and CDR2 YENEEA. The ends were cut back, 2 bases at V and 4 bases at J, with 13 bases in the middle. The CDR3 region has the DNA TGTGCCAGCAGCTTATCCCAGTCGGGGGCAGATACGCAGTATTTT. This sequence encodes CASSLSQSGADTQYF.

This chain joins TRBV7-2 and TRBJ2-7; weak D call: TRBD1 (6 bases). Trimming removed 3 bases from V and 3 bases from J, with 9 bases in between. CDR1 SGHTA and CDR2 FQGNSA come from the germline V gene. The CDR3 extends over 13 amino acids. The CDR3 DNA reads as TGTGCCAGCAGCTTCTCACAGGGCTACGAGCAGTACTTC. Translated, it gives CASSFSQGYEQYF.

This clone was detected only once. The CDR3 loop reads CASSPFSGLDEKLFF. CDR3 coding DNA: TGTGCCAGCTCACCTTTTTCAGGGCTAGACGAAAAACTGTTTTTT. The chain links TRBV18 to TRBJ1-4; TRBD1 is a possible D gene (5 bases). CDR1 is KGHSH and CDR2 is LQKENI in the germline V gene. CDR3 length equals 15 residues. V was shortened by 3 bases and J by 8 bases, with 16 bases between the two germline ends.

This clone appeared once. This chain connects TRBV30 to TRBJ2-5; 8 nucleotides line up with TRBD2. V shed 0 bases and J 5 bases; nucleotides not matched to a gene: 8. CDR3 size: 15 residues. Germline assignment: CDR1 GTSNPN and CDR2 SVGIG (reference sequence). The CDR3 DNA follows: TGTGCCTGGAGTGTTAGGCGGGGGGCGGGGGAGACCCAGTACTTC. Protein sequence: CAWSVRRGAGETQYF.

The sample holds one count of this clone. The chain recombines TRBV5-1 with TRBJ2-7; 8 bases are shared with TRBD1. The V gene's germline CDR1 is SGHRS and CDR2 YFSETQ. The trim removed 4 bases at V and 2 bases at J, leaving 5 bases unmatched. The CDR3 runs to 14 residues. CDR3 in DNA: TGCGCCAGCAGCCCGACAGGGGCCACCTACGAGCAGTACTTC. Translated: CASSPTGATYEQYF.

The chain has TRBV11-1 and TRBJ2-5; D call uncertain. The CDR3 runs to 13 residues. Germline CDR1 and CDR2: SGHAT and FQDESV (reference sequence). V shed 3 bases and J shed 2 bases, with 7 bases lying between them. The CDR3 sequence is CASSLERQETQYF. The CDR3 bases are TGTGCCAGCAGCTTGGAGCGACAAGAGACCCAGTACTTC.